Below, 28 T cell receptor beta chains from the same sample are listed, as sequenced in a study of blood T cell repertoires in COVID-19. Here immunoSEQ multiplex PCR was the method, and the copy in TCRdb shows in-frame clones only, minus some. The repertoire holds around 470,000 clones, with roughly 89% as singletons. The source material was peripheral blood. Every receptor here comes from a man aged 18 to 29 with COVID-19, enrolled during active disease.

The chain combines TRBV19 with TRBJ2-2; either TRBD1 or TRBD2 may supply D (5 bases each). The germline CDR1 and CDR2 sequences are LNHDA and SQIVND (reference sequence). With 5 bases removed from V and 5 bases from J, the gap between germline ends came to 12 bases. CDR3 size: 14 residues. The CDR3 region has the DNA TGTGCCAGTAGTCTAGCAGGGTCTACCGGGGAGCTGTTTTTT. Residues: CASSLAGSTGELFF.

The chain couples TRBV3-1 (or the pseudogene TRBV3-2) to TRBJ2-3, with unresolved D. CDR1 and CDR2 from the germline V gene are LGHDT and YNNKEL (reference sequence). The CDR3 spans 15 residues. The V and J ends lost 4 bases and 0 bases respectively, with 11 bases between them. Here the CDR3 reads CASSPSGRSTDTQYF. Written as DNA, the CDR3 is TGTGCCAGCAGCCCGTCGGGTCGCAGCACAGATACGCAGTATTTT.

The V call is TRBV9, the J call TRBJ1-2; D may be TRBD1 (5 bases). Germline-derived CDR1 and CDR2 are SGDLS and YYNGEE. The CDR3 totals 14 residues. Trimming shortened V by 4 bases and J by 7 bases, and 17 bases separated the two germline ends. For the CDR3, the DNA is TGTGCCAGCAGCACCATGGGGGGGTCGGGTGGCTACACCTTC. This sequence encodes CASSTMGGSGGYTF.

The table lists this clone with a count of one. V gene TRBV7-9 combines with J gene TRBJ2-1; D remains unclear. Per the germline V gene, CDR1 is SEHNR and CDR2 is FQNEAQ (reference sequence). The CDR3 has 15 residues. Trimming took 4 bases from V and 2 from J, leaving 12 bases between them. CDR3 coding DNA: TGTGCCAGCAGCTCTATCGCTGCCCCCTACAATGAGCAGTTCTTC. Its translation: CASSSIAAPYNEQFF.

The rearrangement links TRBV5-4 to TRBJ2-1, with D maybe TRBD1 (6 bases). Per the germline V gene, CDR1 is SGHNT and CDR2 is YYREEE (reference sequence). Trimming stripped 4 bases from V and 9 bases from J, with 14 bases between. The CDR3 sequence is 13 residues long. The CDR3 DNA sequence: TGTGCCAGCAGCAGGACAGCTCGTGGTGAGCAGTTCTTC. The encoded protein is CASSRTARGEQFF.

The CDR3 reads CASAAQKSTGGSNEQFF. The CDR3 bases are TGCGCCAGCGCAGCCCAGAAATCGACAGGGGGGAGTAATGAGCAGTTCTTC. The chain recombines TRBV5-1 with TRBJ2-1, with 9 bases identical to TRBD1. The CDR3 has 17 amino acids. The V and J ends lost 7 bases and 7 bases, in that order; junction bases with no gene match: 18. The V gene's germline CDR1 is SGHRS and CDR2 YFSETQ.

This rearrangement joins TRBV6-2 or TRBV6-3 to TRBJ1-5; 7 bases are a match to TRBD1. Germline lookup yields CDR1 MNHEY and CDR2 SVGEGT. Trimming at V came to 4 bases and at J to 2 bases, leaving 8 bases not matched to a gene. CDR3 length equals 16 residues. The CDR3: CASSSLRGTGNQPQHF. In DNA, the CDR3 is TGTGCCAGCAGTTCCTTACGTGGGACAGGCAATCAGCCCCAGCATTTT.

This chain joins TRBV5-4 and TRBJ1-5, with 7 bases fitting TRBD1. Germline V gene data show CDR1 as SGHNT and CDR2 as YYREEE (reference sequence). Trimming removed 2 bases from V and 5 bases from J; junction bases left unmatched: 4. The CDR3 sequence is 14 residues long. DNA of the CDR3: TGTGCCAGCAGCTTACAGGGGATTGATCAGCCCCAGCATTTT. Amino acids: CASSLQGIDQPQHF.

This chain connects TRBV19 to TRBJ1-4; D possibly corresponds to TRBD1 (5 bases). The CDR3 length is 15 residues. Trimming removed 3 bases at V and 6 bases at J, with 14 bases between. Germline loops: CDR1 LNHDA, CDR2 SQIVND (reference sequence). The CDR3, as DNA: TGTGCCAGTAGTATCCCCAGGGATGGTGATGAAAAACTGTTTTTT. This encodes CASSIPRDGDEKLFF.

This clone was seen once. At one of its ends the junction is not consistent with the germline gene, which may arise from a read error. The chain carries TRBV5-1 and TRBJ2-1; possible D gene TRBD1, 7 bases. The CDR3 spans 16 residues. CDR1 is SGHRS, CDR2 YFSETQ, per germline. The CDR3 region has the DNA TGCGCCAGCAGGTTGGGCAGGGGGGTCACCTACAATGAGCAGTTCTTC. This codes for CASRLGRGVTYNEQFF.

The chain combines TRBV9 with TRBJ2-3; 9 bases agree with TRBD1. Trimming at V came to 0 bases and at J to 4 bases, leaving 3 bases not matched to a gene. The CDR3 length is 15 residues. The V gene's germline CDR1 is SGDLS and CDR2 YYNGEE. The CDR3 sequence is CASSVEWTGADTQYF. The CDR3 region has the DNA TGTGCCAGCAGCGTAGAGTGGACAGGGGCAGATACGCAGTATTTT.

The chain couples TRBV10-3 to TRBJ2-5; 7 bases match TRBD1. This CDR3 spans 15 amino acids. The V segment lost 3 bases and the J segment 2 bases; nucleotides outside the gene matches: 6. Germline V gene sequence: CDR1 ENHRY, CDR2 SYGVKD. CDR3 residues: CAISDYGTEQETQYF. The CDR3 DNA follows: TGTGCCATCAGTGATTACGGGACAGAACAAGAGACCCAGTACTTC.

This chain joins TRBV7-2 and TRBJ2-7, with TRBD1 identical over 9 bases. The CDR3 is 14 amino acids. Losses at the gene ends were 5 bases for V and 6 bases for J; bases not matched to a gene: 8. In germline, CDR1 is SGHTA, CDR2 FQGNSA. The CDR3 DNA reads as TGTGCCAGCAGCCGGTGGACAGGGGAAAGCGAGCAGTACTTC. Amino acids: CASSRWTGESEQYF.

This clone showed up just a few times. The gene calls are TRBV3-1 (or the pseudogene TRBV3-2) and TRBJ1-3, with D perhaps TRBD1 (6 bases). Germline CDR1 is LGHDT and CDR2 is YNNKEL (reference sequence). Trimming left V 2 bases short and J 3 bases short, with 17 bases between. CDR3 length: 17 amino acids. The CDR3 sequence: CASSQPGEPAHGNTIYF. The CDR3 nucleotides read TGTGCCAGCAGCCAACCAGGGGAACCAGCACATGGAAACACCATATATTTT.

The CDR3 bases are TGTGCCAGCAGCACCCAGACAGGGGATGAGCAGTTCTTC. Translating gives CASSTQTGDEQFF. The chain is built from TRBV7-2 and TRBJ2-1, with 8 bases matching TRBD1. The CDR3 sequence is 13 residues long. The ends lost 5 bases at V and 8 bases at J; junction bases unmatched: 5. In germline, CDR1 is SGHTA, CDR2 FQGNSA.

The chain has TRBV5-1 and TRBJ2-7, with 7 bases fitting TRBD2. The CDR3 is 16 residues long. Germline CDR1 SGHRS, CDR2 YFSETQ. Unmatched junction bases numbered 8, after V lost 2 bases and J lost 0 bases. The CDR3 protein is CASSFSRDYSSYEQYF. CDR3 in DNA: TGCGCCAGCAGCTTCTCAAGGGACTATAGCTCCTACGAGCAGTACTTC.

V and J are TRBV25-1 and TRBJ2-2, with D maybe TRBD2 (5 bases). V was cut by 1 base and J by 3 bases, with 12 bases left in between. The CDR3 is made up of 16 amino acids. Germline CDR1 and CDR2: MGHDK and SYGVNS. The CDR3 DNA reads as TGTGCCAGCAGTGAATCCCCTAGCAGCGACACCGGGGAGCTGTTTTTT. Residues: CASSESPSSDTGELFF.

The rearrangement links TRBV11-1 to TRBJ2-7, with 8 bases identical to TRBD2. Germline V CDR1 and CDR2: SGHAT, FQDESV (reference sequence). The ends lost 3 bases at V and 2 bases at J; junction bases unmatched: 3. This CDR3 contains 14 residues. In nucleotides, the CDR3 is TGTGCCAGCAGCTTGGCGGGGGGAGCCTACGAGCAGTACTTC. It translates to CASSLAGGAYEQYF.

The chain uses TRBV13 and TRBJ2-7, with 7 bases identical to TRBD2. Germline CDR1 PRHDT, CDR2 FYEKMQ (reference sequence). The CDR3 consists of 13 residues. V was pared by 3 bases and J by 5 bases, with 4 bases of the junction left unmatched. The CDR3 nucleotides read TGTGCCAGCAGCTTCTCAGGGAGGGACGAGCAGTACTTC. This sequence encodes CASSFSGRDEQYF.

The V and J genes are TRBV6-5 and TRBJ2-5; the D is unclear. Deletions cut 7 bases from V and 5 bases from J, with 11 bases between. This CDR3 has 12 amino acids. From germline, CDR1 is MNHEY and CDR2 SVGAGI. The CDR3 coding sequence is TGTGCCAGCACCTCTCAACGGGAGACCCAGTACTTC. This sequence encodes CASTSQRETQYF.

This chain links TRBV12-5 with TRBJ2-3; 9 bases line up with TRBD2. CDR1 is LGHNT and CDR2 is FRNRAP in the germline V gene. The V segment lost 8 bases and the J segment 5 bases; nucleotides outside the gene matches: 5. The CDR3 contains 13 residues. The CDR3 reads CASLASGKDTQYF. The DNA for the CDR3 is TGTGCTAGTCTCGCTAGCGGGAAAGATACGCAGTATTTT.

This rearrangement joins TRBV6-4 to TRBJ2-1; TRBD2 agrees at 8 bases. This CDR3 region has 14 residues. Per germline, CDR1 MRHNA and CDR2 SNTAGT. V was pared by 7 bases and J by 12 bases, with 14 bases of the junction left unmatched. The DNA of the CDR3 is TGTGCCAGCACCAAGCGGGAGAGACCTCAAGGGCAGTTCTTC. It encodes CASTKRERPQGQFF.

The chain joins TRBV6-6 to TRBJ2-1, with 8 bases identical to TRBD2. The CDR3 spans 16 residues. V lost 6 bases to trimming and J lost 0 bases; unmatched junction nucleotides: 7. Germline assignment: CDR1 MNHNY and CDR2 SVGAGI (reference sequence). The CDR3 is CASRRSGTSSYNEQFF. The DNA for the CDR3 is TGTGCCAGCAGACGATCCGGGACTAGCTCCTACAATGAGCAGTTCTTC.

This clone was detected a few times. Other DNA sequences in the sample encode the same CDR3. This chain uses TRBV5-1 with TRBJ1-2; TRBD1 might be the D (6 bases). Germline loops: CDR1 SGHRS, CDR2 YFSETQ. V was trimmed by 3 bases and J by 3 bases, leaving 9 bases between them. The CDR3 spans 13 residues. The CDR3 region is CASSWDNDYGYTF. The CDR3, as DNA: TGCGCCAGCAGCTGGGACAACGACTATGGCTACACCTTC.

J is TRBJ1-4 and V is TRBV3-1 (or the pseudogene TRBV3-2); the D gene is possibly TRBD1 (5 bases). The CDR3 length is 16 residues. Germline CDR1 is LGHDT and CDR2 is YNNKEL (reference sequence). V gave up 0 bases and J gave up 8 bases, with 16 bases separating them. Here the CDR3 reads CASSQDLGQGGEKLFF. The CDR3 coding sequence is TGTGCCAGCAGCCAAGATCTAGGTCAGGGTGGCGAAAAACTGTTTTTT.

This clone is a singleton in its sample. This sequence joins TRBV7-9 and TRBJ2-7; 8 positions agree with TRBD2. CDR3 length equals 14 residues. V gave up 1 base and J gave up 2 bases; unmatched junction bases: 1. Germline CDR1 and CDR2: SEHNR and FQNEAQ (reference sequence). CDR3: CASSLDGGAYEQYF. The CDR3 DNA follows: TGTGCCAGCAGCTTAGACGGGGGGGCCTACGAGCAGTACTTC.

The chain is built from TRBV5-1 and TRBJ1-1, with a weak D call TRBD1 (5 bases). The CDR3 totals 16 residues. Trimming pared 0 bases from V and 4 bases from J, leaving 16 bases between. Germline V CDR1 and CDR2: SGHRS, YFSETQ. CDR3 in amino acids: CASSLASGRGGTEAFF. In DNA, the CDR3 is TGCGCCAGCAGCTTGGCCTCAGGTCGGGGGGGCACTGAAGCTTTCTTT.

The chain couples TRBV4-2 to TRBJ2-3; the match to TRBD2 covers 9 bases. The V gene's germline CDR1 is LGHNA and CDR2 YNFKEQ. V trimming: 4 bases; J trimming: 7 bases; junction bases outside the gene matches: 9. The CDR3 spans 15 residues. The CDR3 loop reads CASSPTLAGGNTQYF. The CDR3 DNA reads as TGTGCCAGCAGCCCGACTCTGGCGGGAGGGAATACGCAGTATTTT.